This section outlines one TCR beta chain sequence together with its context. Libraries were prepared by immunoSEQ multiplex PCR; TCRdb keeps only in-frame clonotypes and omits some of them. The profile shows about 980,000 clones, approximately 76% of them singletons. The sample is drawn from a study of shared clonotypes between healthy human individuals. The V end was cut by 3 bases, the J end by 1 base, with 12 bases between. Germline lookup yields CDR1 GTSNPN and CDR2 SVGIG (reference sequence). This CDR3 comprises 15 residues. Sequenced input: memory CD4+ T cells sorted from blood. Noted subset: CD45RA-negative fraction. V and J are TRBV30 and TRBJ1-4; no reliable D call. This sequence was found in a man aged 18 to 30 in good health. The CDR3 DNA sequence: TGTGCCTGGAGCTCTACGGGAGGAACTAATGAAAAACTGTTTTTT. This sequence encodes CAWSSTGGTNEKLFF.